This record concerns one T cell receptor beta chain sequence. The source of the sample is a study of T cell responses to AZD1222 COVID-19 vaccine. Measured with immunoSEQ multiplex PCR; TCRdb has only the in-frame clones, and not every one. The data show around 150,000 clones, roughly 90% seen once. V lost 7 bases, J lost 0 bases, and 13 bases lay in between. The CDR3 extends over 14 amino acids. Germline CDR1 MDHEN, CDR2 SYDVKM. The chain couples TRBV28 to TRBJ2-7; D may be TRBD1 or TRBD2 (5 bases each). The TCR comes from an adult who received the AZD1222 COVID-19 vaccine. The sample here was peripheral blood, taken 28 days after the second AZD1222 dose. Here the CDR3 reads CASTAAGSSYEQYF. CDR3 DNA sequence: TGTGCCAGCACAGCGGCAGGGAGCTCCTACGAGCAGTACTTC.